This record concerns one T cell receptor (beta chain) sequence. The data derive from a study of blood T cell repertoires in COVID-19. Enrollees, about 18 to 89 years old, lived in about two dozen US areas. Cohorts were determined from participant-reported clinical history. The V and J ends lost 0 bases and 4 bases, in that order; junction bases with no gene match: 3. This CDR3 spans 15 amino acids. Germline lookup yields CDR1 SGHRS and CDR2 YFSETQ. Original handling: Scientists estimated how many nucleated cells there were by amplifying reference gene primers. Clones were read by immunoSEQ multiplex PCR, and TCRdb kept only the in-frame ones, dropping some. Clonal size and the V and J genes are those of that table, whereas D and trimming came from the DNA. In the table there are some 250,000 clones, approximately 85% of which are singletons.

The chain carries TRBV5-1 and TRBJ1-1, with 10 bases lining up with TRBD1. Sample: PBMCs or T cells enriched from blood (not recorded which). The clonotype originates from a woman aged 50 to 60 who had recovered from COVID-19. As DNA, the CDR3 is TGCGCCAGCAGCTTGGAGGGACAGGGGTCCACTGAAGCTTTCTTT. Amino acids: CASSLEGQGSTEAFF.